The 16 T cell receptor beta chains listed next were all sequenced from one sample in a study of blood T cells in healthy people across ages. Sample-barcoded 5' priming and a J-beta primer mix drove a second PCR of roughly 7 to 11 cycles. From the 5' RACE reads, TCRdb called clonotypes with MiXCR, one entry per CDR3 protein. Of 600,000 or so distinct CDR3 sequences in the sample, 47% are singletons; the top ten hold about 26%. The material sequenced was blood. The receptors come from a man of 80 years or more in good health.

The chain joins TRBV10-3 to TRBJ1-4, with D possibly matching TRBD1 (5 bases). V lost 0 bases and J 8 bases, leaving 13 bases between the germline ends. The V gene's germline CDR1 is ENHRY and CDR2 SYGVKD. The CDR3 sequence is 15 residues long. This chain's CDR3 is CAISESGLPGEKLFF. The CDR3 coding sequence is TGTGCCATCAGTGAGTCGGGACTCCCGGGCGAAAAACTGTTTTTT.

The V gene is TRBV7-9, the J gene TRBJ1-4; 9 bases are shared with TRBD1. The trim removed 5 bases at V and 6 bases at J, leaving 4 bases unmatched. Germline CDR1 is SEHNR and CDR2 is FQNEAQ (reference sequence). This CDR3 comprises 14 residues. The CDR3 nucleotides read TGTGCCAGCAGCCACAGGGGGCGGGATGAAAAACTGTTTTTT. It yields the protein CASSHRGRDEKLFF.

This sequence joins TRBV20-1 and TRBJ1-5; D may be TRBD1 (6 bases). Germline CDR1 is DFQATT and CDR2 is SNEGSKA (reference sequence). Trimming took off 7 bases at V and 2 bases at J, with 15 bases between the two ends. CDR3 length: 14 residues. The CDR3 DNA sequence: TGCAGTGAGAGTGGACAGTTGGGCAATCAGCCCCAGCATTTT. It translates to CSESGQLGNQPQHF.

As to this clonotype: One end of the junction is discordant with germline, which a read error may explain. The chain carries TRBV20-1 and TRBJ2-4; D is possibly TRBD1 (5 bases). Germline V lookup: CDR1 DFQATT, CDR2 SNEGSKA (reference sequence). The CDR3 length is 17 residues. This chain's CDR3 is CSAGDRAGLGAKNIQYF. CDR3 nucleotides: TGCAGTGCTGGAGATAGGGCAGGGCTCGGGGCCAAAAACATTCAGTACTTC.

CDR3 sequence: CASSLQASVGELFF. CDR3 coding DNA: TGTGCCAGCAGCCTCCAGGCATCCGTCGGGGAGCTGTTTTTT. The chain employs TRBV14 and TRBJ2-2; D is uncertain. Between the trimmed V and J ends, which lost 4 bases and 7 bases, there was a span of 13 bases. This CDR3 has 14 amino acids. Germline assignment: CDR1 SGHDN and CDR2 FVKESK.

This clonotype came up a few times. The J gene is TRBJ2-5, the V gene TRBV20-1; the match to TRBD2 covers 13 bases. Looked up from germline, CDR1 is DFQATT and CDR2 is SNEGSKA (reference sequence). V trimming: 5 bases; J trimming: 2 bases; junction bases outside the gene matches: 8. This CDR3 is 16 amino acids long. In nucleotides, the CDR3 is TGCAGTGCTTCCGCGGGGACTAGCGGGAAGCAAGAGACCCAGTACTTC. Residues: CSASAGTSGKQETQYF.

The chain recombines TRBV28 with TRBJ2-1; tentative D call: TRBD2 (6 bases). The V and J ends lost 1 base and 6 bases respectively, with 7 bases between them. CDR3 length: 13 residues. CDR1 is MDHEN and CDR2 is SYDVKM in the germline V gene. The CDR3 loop reads CASSLFGGNEQFF. The CDR3 region has the DNA TGTGCCAGCAGTTTATTCGGGGGCAATGAGCAGTTCTTC.

The CDR3 region has the DNA TGTGCCAGCAGTTCCCCCTTGGCCTACGAGCAGTACTTC. Amino acid sequence: CASSSPLAYEQYF. The V gene is TRBV7-9, the J gene TRBJ2-7, with D uncertain. CDR3 size: 13 residues. CDR1 and CDR2 (germline): SEHNR, FQNEAQ (reference sequence). V was trimmed by 6 bases and J by 2 bases, leaving 11 bases between them.

This clonotype showed up just a few times. This chain joins TRBV7-8 and TRBJ2-5, with D perhaps TRBD1 or TRBD2 (5 bases each). Trimming removed 3 bases at V and 2 bases at J, with 16 bases between. Germline V gene data show CDR1 as SGHVS and CDR2 as FQNEAQ. This CDR3 is built from 16 residues. The CDR3 here is CASSLGRGSGQETQYF. DNA of the CDR3: TGTGCCAGCAGCTTGGGACGGGGCTCGGGGCAAGAGACCCAGTACTTC.

Notes on this clonotype: One base away lies a much larger clone, so this may be a sequencing read error. The V call is TRBV6-6, the J call TRBJ2-7; the D is unclear. Trimming took 4 bases from V and 7 from J, leaving 23 bases between them. The CDR3 has 16 amino acids. Germline V CDR1 and CDR2: MNHNY, SVGAGI (reference sequence). The CDR3 DNA reads TGTGCCAGCAGTTCCGAGCCTTATAGAACCTACAATGAGCAGTACTTC. This codes for CASSSEPYRTYNEQYF.

The chain uses TRBV6-5 and TRBJ2-7; 8 bases match TRBD1. CDR1 is MNHEY and CDR2 is SVGAGI in the germline V gene. With 10 bases clipped from V and 4 bases from J, the junction kept 18 bases outside the gene matches. This CDR3 contains 16 residues. CDR3 in DNA: TGTGCCACTCTGTCAGGGGGCTGGGGGACCGATTACGAGCAGTACTTC. This codes for CATLSGGWGTDYEQYF.

Regarding this clonotype: The junction differs from germline at one of its ends, possibly a read error. CDR3 sequence: CARSLAGTLSYNEQFF. CDR3 DNA sequence: TGCGCCCGCAGCTTAGCCGGGACTCTCTCCTACAATGAGCAGTTCTTC. The chain employs TRBV11-3 and TRBJ2-1; the D gene is possibly TRBD2 (6 bases). Germline values: CDR1 SGHNT, CDR2 YENEEA. There are 16 residues in the CDR3.

This sequence joins TRBV15 and TRBJ2-1; tentatively, D is TRBD2 (5 bases). The CDR3 has 14 amino acids. The germline CDR1 and CDR2 sequences are LNHNV and YYDKDF (reference sequence). V gave up 1 base and J gave up 4 bases, with 8 bases separating them. The CDR3 region has the DNA TGTGCCACCAGCAGAGGAGGGTTTTACAATGAGCAGTTCTTC. Amino acid sequence: CATSRGGFYNEQFF.

CDR3 nucleotide sequence: TGCGCCAGCAGCCACGCGGGGCGGGGGGTTAGCTACACCTTC. Translating it yields CASSHAGRGVSYTF. The chain employs TRBV4-1 and TRBJ1-2; tentatively, D is TRBD1 (5 bases). Trimming took 3 bases from V and 9 from J, leaving 17 bases between them. Germline V lookup: CDR1 MGHRA, CDR2 YSYEKL. This CDR3 is built from 14 residues.

V gene TRBV7-9 combines with J gene TRBJ2-3; 8 nucleotides align to TRBD1. V shed 3 bases and J 3 bases; nucleotides not matched to a gene: 5. CDR1 is SEHNR, CDR2 FQNEAQ, per germline (reference sequence). CDR3 length: 15 residues. The CDR3 DNA reads TGTGCCAGCAGCTTCCGGGGACAGGTAACAGATACGCAGTATTTT. This translates into CASSFRGQVTDTQYF.

The chain is built from TRBV5-5 and TRBJ2-4; TRBD1 matches at 7 bases. With V trimmed by 2 bases and J by 6 bases, 26 bases remained unmatched. This CDR3 has 21 amino acids. From germline, CDR1 is SGHKS and CDR2 YYEKEE (reference sequence). Here the CDR3 DNA reads TGTGCCAGCAGCTTTTGGAATTCCACCCCCTCGACAGGGCTTCGGAGAAACATTCAGTACTTC. It codes for CASSFWNSTPSTGLRRNIQYF.